The present entry profiles one T cell receptor beta chain with its context. The data are from a study of blood T cell repertoires in COVID-19. Study as a whole: Samples came from the United States, Italy and Spain, spanning acute and convalescent COVID-19. Sources were T cells, B-cell-depleted T cells, or PBMCs; the material itself was cDNA or gDNA.

Germline CDR1 is SNHLY and CDR2 is FYNNEI. The trim removed 6 bases at V and 4 bases at J, leaving 4 bases unmatched. The CDR3 consists of 15 residues. Sequencing was performed with immunoSEQ multiplex PCR; in TCRdb, only in-frame clones are kept and a portion is missing. The sample has about 200,000 clones; 81% are singletons. Enrollees, about 18 to 89 years old, lived in approximately 24 US areas. This sequence originates from a woman aged 45-65 years with acute COVID-19. The chain carries TRBV2 and TRBJ2-3, with 13 bases lining up with TRBD2. Material for sequencing was PBMCs or T cells enriched from blood (not recorded which). CDR3 in amino acids: CASRQLAGGPDTQYF. As DNA, the CDR3 is TGTGCCAGCAGGCAACTAGCGGGGGGGCCAGATACGCAGTATTTT. Using reference TRBV2 and TRBJ2-3 for the parts outside the CDR3, the full variable domain is EPEVTQTPSHQVTQMGQEVILRCVPISNHLYFYWYRQILGQKVEFLVSFYNNEISEKSEIFDDQFSVERPDGSNFTLKIRSTKLEDSAMYFCASRQLAGGPDTQYFGPGTRLTVL.